Reported below is one T cell receptor (beta chain). This clonotype appeared many times. Its antigen remains undetermined. Base qualities were left out, and no much larger clone turns up one base away. The germline V gene gives CDR1 as WSHSY and CDR2 as SAAADI. Trimming at the junction amounts to 4 bases on V and 4 bases on J, and the germline ends lie 6 bases apart. Taken from cysteine to phenylalanine, the CDR3 has 12 residues. Kept here is only the CDR3 DNA, which spans 36 bases and is read in frame from base 1. The sample belongs to a study (dated by TCRdb to 2016 to 2018). Receptors were amplified or captured by RT-PCR. Sequencer: Illumina MiSeq. Clones were called with MiXCR by TCRdb after fastp trimmed the public reads at Q25, and only in-frame beta chains were retained. Each CDR3 protein appears once, grouped with its most common genes and DNA. In all, the sample holds hundreds of thousands of distinct CDR3 sequences, and over 12% of those were seen once. In total, the top ten clones hold about 3.6% of the sample.

This sequence uses TRBV10-2 and TRBJ2-3, with the D gene call left open. The sample consisted of memory CD4+ T cells from blood. The clonotype originates from a female donor in good health, serving as a healthy control. This receptor has the CDR3 CASSVVADTQYF. The DNA reads TGCGCCAGCAGTGTTGTGGCAGATACGCAGTATTTT.